Each of the 25 T cell receptor beta chains below was sequenced from the same sample in a study of shared clonotypes between healthy human individuals. The naive CD8 fraction comprised CD45RO-negative cells positively selected for CCR7 and excluded terminally differentiated effector memory CD45RA+ cells. Assay used: immunoSEQ multiplex PCR; TCRdb lists only in-frame clones, some missing. The table has roughly 550,000 clones, about 95% seen once. Material for sequencing was naive CD8+ T cells sorted from blood. All receptors derive from a woman between 25 and 40 years old in good health.

The chain has TRBV7-6 and TRBJ1-3, with D maybe TRBD1 (6 bases). CDR1 SGHVS and CDR2 FNYEAQ come from the germline V gene. The CDR3 loop spans 17 amino acids. The V gene lost 4 bases and the J gene lost 0 bases, with 16 bases spanning the gap. The CDR3 sequence is CASSSRGQTISGNTIYF. In DNA form, the CDR3 reads TGTGCCAGCAGCTCCCGAGGACAGACAATCTCTGGAAACACCATATATTTT.

The chain recombines TRBV28 with TRBJ2-1; maybe TRBD2 (6 bases). Trimming removed 0 bases at V and 2 bases at J, with 8 bases between. The CDR3 consists of 15 residues. Germline CDR1 and CDR2: MDHEN and SYDVKM. The CDR3, as DNA: TGTGCCAGCAGTTTATGGTGGGGGGCCTACAATGAGCAGTTCTTC. Translation gives CASSLWWGAYNEQFF.

This CDR3 reads CASSFGAFTEAFF. The CDR3 region has the DNA TGTGCCAGCAGTTTTGGGGCCTTCACTGAAGCTTTCTTT. The chain is built from TRBV28 and TRBJ1-1; tentatively, D is TRBD1 (5 bases). This CDR3 region has 13 residues. Germline lookup yields CDR1 MDHEN and CDR2 SYDVKM. V was pared by 3 bases and J by 4 bases, with 9 bases between.

The chain is built from TRBV5-6 and TRBJ2-1; possible D gene TRBD2, 7 bases. The CDR3 covers 12 residues. CDR1 and CDR2 (germline): SGHDT, YYEEEE. V was shortened by 10 bases and J by 10 bases, with 18 bases between the two germline ends. The CDR3 coding sequence is TGTGCCGGTGGGGTGTCGGGGGGCGAGCAGTTCTTC. Translation gives CAGGVSGGEQFF. Full variable domain (rest looked up from reference TRBV5-6 and TRBJ2-1): DAGVTQSPTHLIKTRGQQVTLRCSPKSGHDTVSWYQQALGQGPQFIFQYYEEEERQRGNFPDRFSGHQFPNYSSELNVNALLLGDSALYLCAGGVSGGEQFFGPGTRLTVL.

This clone has a handful of counts. The genes are TRBV13 and TRBJ2-3; D is possibly TRBD2 (6 bases). The CDR3 is 11 amino acids. V was trimmed by 11 bases and J by 2 bases, leaving 8 bases between them. CDR1 and CDR2 from the germline V gene are PRHDT and FYEKMQ (reference sequence). The CDR3 DNA follows: TGTGCCGCTAGCGTCACAGATACGCAGTATTTT. Translating gives CAASVTDTQYF.

The gene calls are TRBV5-6 and TRBJ2-7; the D gene could be TRBD1 or TRBD2 (5 bases each). Trimming removed 0 bases at V and 0 bases at J, with 16 bases between. This CDR3 spans 17 amino acids. Per germline, CDR1 SGHDT and CDR2 YYEEEE. The CDR3 nucleotides read TGTGCCAGCAGCTTGGAGGGACCCCCCTTAAGCTCCTACGAGCAGTACTTC. Translation gives CASSLEGPPLSSYEQYF.

The chain employs TRBV2 and TRBJ2-7; D unresolved. The germline V gene has CDR1 SNHLY and CDR2 FYNNEI. Trimming stripped 8 bases from V and 0 bases from J, with 8 bases between. CDR3 size: 12 residues. CDR3 sequence (DNA): TGTGCCAGCGCGGACGACTCCTACGAGCAGTACTTC. Translation gives CASADDSYEQYF.

The chain links TRBV7-8 to TRBJ1-5; a weak D match, TRBD1 (6 bases). Trimming stripped 3 bases from V and 7 bases from J, with 10 bases between. The CDR3 consists of 13 residues. CDR1 is SGHVS, CDR2 FQNEAQ, per germline. The CDR3 here is CASSFRTAQPQHF. The DNA of the CDR3 is TGTGCCAGCAGCTTTAGGACAGCACAGCCCCAGCATTTT. The variable domain in full, completed from reference TRBV7-8 and TRBJ1-5, reads GAGVSQSPRYKVAKRGQDVALRCDPISGHVSLFWYQQALGQGPEFLTYFQNEAQLDKSGLPSDRFFAERPEGSVSTLKIQRTQQEDSAVYLCASSFRTAQPQHFGDGTRLSIL.

The chain has TRBV29-1 and TRBJ2-7; 8 nucleotides align to TRBD2. The CDR3 consists of 13 residues. Per the germline V gene, CDR1 is SQVTM and CDR2 is ANQGSEA. After removal of 6 bases from V and 0 bases from J, the junction contained 4 bases not matched to a gene. CDR3 sequence (DNA): TGCAGCGTGCGGACTAGCAGCTCCTACGAGCAGTACTTC. It codes for CSVRTSSSYEQYF.

The chain recombines TRBV28 with TRBJ2-7; 9 nucleotides line up with TRBD2. The germline V gene has CDR1 MDHEN and CDR2 SYDVKM. CDR3 size: 13 residues. With V trimmed by 2 bases and J by 5 bases, 1 base remained unmatched. For the CDR3, the DNA is TGTGCCAGCAGTTTAGGACTAGCGAACGAGCAGTACTTC. This codes for CASSLGLANEQYF.

Written as DNA, the CDR3 is TGCGCCAGCAGCTATACCCTAGGGACAGCCCATGAGCAGTTCTTC. Its protein product is CASSYTLGTAHEQFF. V and J are TRBV5-1 and TRBJ2-1, with TRBD1 identical over 7 bases. The ends lost 3 bases at V and 8 bases at J; junction bases unmatched: 11. This CDR3 has 15 amino acids. CDR1 is SGHRS, CDR2 YFSETQ, per germline.

V and J are TRBV28 and TRBJ2-2; 10 bases are shared with TRBD1. The CDR3 spans 14 residues. Germline V gene data show CDR1 as MDHEN and CDR2 as SYDVKM. Trimming removed 6 bases from V and 7 bases from J; junction bases left unmatched: 5. CDR3: CASRLTGGIGELFF. The CDR3 region has the DNA TGTGCCAGCAGGCTGACAGGGGGCATCGGGGAGCTGTTTTTT.

In this sample, this clone turned up once. V and J are TRBV28 and TRBJ2-3; no firm D call. CDR3 length: 16 residues. Germline V gives CDR1 MDHEN, CDR2 SYDVKM. V lost 6 bases and J lost 0, with 16 bases in between. The CDR3 protein is CASSSMKVSSTDTQYF. CDR3 nucleotide sequence: TGTGCCAGCAGCTCAATGAAGGTCTCTAGCACAGATACGCAGTATTTT.

The chain employs TRBV4-1 and TRBJ2-1; TRBD1 matches 7 bases. Germline V gene lookup returns CDR1 MGHRA and CDR2 YSYEKL. There are 14 residues in the CDR3. Trimming at V came to 4 bases and at J to 5 bases, leaving 5 bases not matched to a gene. In nucleotides, the CDR3 is TGCGCCAGCAGCCTCCGGACAGGAAACAATGAGCAGTTCTTC. It translates to CASSLRTGNNEQFF.

The V and J genes are TRBV10-1 and TRBJ2-7; 11 nucleotides match TRBD2. Germline V gene sequence: CDR1 WNHNN, CDR2 SYGVQD (reference sequence). This CDR3 spans 16 amino acids. V was clipped by 4 bases and J by 3 bases; unmatched bases: 8. CDR3 in amino acids: CASSVATSGNFYEQYF. CDR3 coding DNA: TGCGCCAGCAGTGTCGCGACTAGCGGGAATTTCTACGAGCAGTACTTC.

This chain joins TRBV5-4 and TRBJ2-7; no reliable D call. Per germline, CDR1 SGHNT and CDR2 YYREEE (reference sequence). This CDR3 has 14 amino acids. Between the trimmed V and J ends, which lost 0 bases and 3 bases, there was a span of 10 bases. In DNA form, the CDR3 reads TGTGCCAGCAGCTTGGTTGGCGCGAACTACGAGCAGTACTTC. Translating gives CASSLVGANYEQYF.

In DNA form, the CDR3 reads TGTGCCAGGGGAAAGACACAGGGGTGGACCGGGGAGCTGTTTTTT. Translating gives CARGKTQGWTGELFF. The chain employs TRBV6-1 and TRBJ2-2; TRBD1 agrees at 7 bases. Germline V lookup: CDR1 MNHNS, CDR2 SASEGT. The length of the CDR3 is 15 residues. Germline trimming cut 9 bases from V and 5 bases from J; bases unmatched to any gene: 12.

This clone was found once. Other DNA sequences in this sample translate to the same CDR3. The gene calls are TRBV9 and TRBJ2-7; 8 nucleotides agree with TRBD2. CDR1 and CDR2 from the germline V gene are SGDLS and YYNGEE. The CDR3 is made up of 14 amino acids. The ends lost 2 bases at V and 2 bases at J; junction bases unmatched: 3. The CDR3 is CASSVAGGTYEQYF. CDR3 DNA: TGTGCCAGCAGCGTCGCGGGAGGAACCTACGAGCAGTACTTC. Full variable domain (remainder filled in from reference TRBV9 and TRBJ2-7): DSGVTQTPKHLITATGQRVTLRCSPRSGDLSVYWYQQSLDQGLQFLIQYYNGEERAKGNILERFSAQQFPDLHSELNLSSLELGDSALYFCASSVAGGTYEQYFGPGTRLTVT.

CDR3 protein: CASSQPRNTEAFF. CDR3 nucleotides: TGTGCCAGCAGTCAACCAAGGAACACTGAAGCTTTCTTT. This chain uses TRBV27 with TRBJ1-1; D not resolved. Germline values: CDR1 MNHEY, CDR2 SMNVEV (reference sequence). V shed 5 bases and J shed 1 base, with 8 bases lying between them. This CDR3 region has 13 residues.

In the case of this clone: In the same sample, other DNA sequences code for this CDR3. The chain combines TRBV9 with TRBJ2-1, with 7 bases lining up with TRBD2. J was trimmed by 8 bases and V by 0 bases; bases with no gene match: 5. The CDR3 length is 14 residues. Germline V gene sequence: CDR1 SGDLS, CDR2 YYNGEE. CDR3 DNA: TGTGCCAGCAGCGTAGCGGGAGGCGGCGATGAGCAGTTCTTC. Protein product: CASSVAGGGDEQFF.

The genes are TRBV28 and TRBJ2-1; no reliable D call. With 0 bases removed from V and 7 bases from J, the gap between germline ends came to 13 bases. Per germline, CDR1 MDHEN and CDR2 SYDVKM. The CDR3 spans 15 residues. This chain's CDR3 is CASSLWLVSGNEQFF. CDR3 bases: TGTGCCAGCAGTTTATGGCTAGTAAGTGGGAATGAGCAGTTCTTC. The full variable domain, in which reference TRBV28 and TRBJ2-1 provide the parts outside the CDR3, is DVKVTQSSRYLVKRTGEKVFLECVQDMDHENMFWYRQDPGLGLRLIYFSYDVKMKEKGDIPEGYSVSREKKERFSLILESASTNQTSMYLCASSLWLVSGNEQFFGPGTRLTVL.

This clone was detected only once. This chain connects TRBV2 to TRBJ2-7; D uncertain. Germline CDR1 is SNHLY and CDR2 is FYNNEI. The CDR3 is made up of 12 amino acids. The V end lost 5 bases, the J end lost 2 bases, and 7 bases lay between the germline ends. The CDR3 DNA reads TGTGCCAGCAGTTCTAGTCCCTACGAGCAGTACTTC. Its translation is CASSSSPYEQYF.

The chain combines TRBV9 with TRBJ2-5; 7 bases agree with TRBD1. Trimming removed 4 bases from V and 3 bases from J; junction bases left unmatched: 3. The CDR3 covers 13 residues. The V gene's germline CDR1 is SGDLS and CDR2 YYNGEE. The CDR3 DNA is TGTGCCAGCAGCTCCGGGACAGAAGAGACCCAGTACTTC. Its translation: CASSSGTEETQYF.

The V call is TRBV27, the J call TRBJ2-7, with TRBD2 identical over 9 bases. Germline V gene data show CDR1 as MNHEY and CDR2 as SMNVEV (reference sequence). Germline trimming cut 4 bases from V and 0 bases from J; bases unmatched to any gene: 4. The CDR3 covers 15 residues. As DNA, the CDR3 is TGTGCCAGCAGTTATAGCGGGAGTAACTCCTACGAGCAGTACTTC. Amino acids: CASSYSGSNSYEQYF.

This clone was counted a single time. This chain links TRBV7-8 with TRBJ2-7, with 14 bases identical to TRBD2. The CDR3 has 15 amino acids. Germline CDR1 SGHVS, CDR2 FQNEAQ. The junction had 7 bases not matched to a gene; V was cut back by 5 bases and J by 7 bases. The chain's CDR3 is CASSPGTSGSGEQYF. Here the CDR3 DNA reads TGTGCCAGCAGCCCCGGGACTAGCGGGAGTGGGGAGCAGTACTTC.